This TCR beta chain was obtained from a study of cytomegalovirus exposure and HLA in healthy donors (dated by TCRdb to about 2017). About the investigation overall: An earlier analysis of some 500 of the donors reported more than 250 Gb of sequence data and roughly 100 million unique TCR beta sequences from about 180 million T cells. An early release covering roughly 580 HLA-typed donors comprised about 290 gigabases of sequencing data and around 85 million unique TCR sequences. Among the 398 genotyped donors, roughly 80% belonged to the genetic ancestry cluster associated with self-reported Caucasian donors. The study was designed to test whether signatures of past pathogen exposure could be identified by cataloging public T cell receptors. The T cell repertoires of 666 subjects were profiled by immunosequencing and related to cytomegalovirus serostatus. A separate validation cohort of 100 to 150 different subjects was used in addition to the 666-subject first cohort. To predict cytomegalovirus infection status, the study combined high-throughput TCR immunosequencing, statistical association of individual TCRs with disease status, and machine learning. A later analysis re-analyzed previously published TCR beta repertoires from approximately 700 donors and added high-resolution HLA genotyping to study TCR occurrence patterns. In the later analysis, no new phenotypic data were used to find candidate immune exposures; instead, reliance was placed on TCR beta sequences and their occurrence across donors. In an earlier analysis of roughly 580 of the donors, high-throughput TCR beta sequencing was used to judge whether each TCR beta V gene segment behaved as functional or pseudogenic. Donor age, sex, ethnicity and CMV serostatus were compiled alongside the repertoire data. A later genetic analysis used genome-wide SNP genotypes for about 65% of the 666 donors, treating that subset as a discovery cohort. All discovery cohort repertoires had been generated using a single sequencing platform. HLA typing covered class I and class II loci at four-digit resolution. Typing coverage differed by locus: A, B, C, DRB1 and DQB1 were typed in about 620-630 donors, DQA1 in about 500, DPA1 in roughly 590, and DPB1 in around 440. Several DR-DQ haplotypes were handled as single units for association and clustering, since linkage in the cohort was strong. Among around 400 genotyped donors of the cohort, an average of around 240,000 unique TCR beta nucleotide sequences were sequenced per donor, roughly 18% of them non-productive.

The CDR3 has 16 amino acids, counting the end cysteine and phenylalanine. CDR3 DNA only is kept here, 48 bases in frame from base 1. CDR1 and CDR2, looked up from the germline V gene, are LGHNA and YNFKEQ. The V end gives up 2 bases and the J end 5 bases, leaving 9 bases in the junction not matched to a gene. The cohort comprised under 700 healthy bone marrow donors. All cohort members were sampled while nominally healthy, although unrecorded immune exposures were likely present. The donor tested CMV seronegative and was one of the 352 seronegative cohort members. A peripheral blood sample was collected from each donor, and TCR beta sequencing was performed on peripheral blood mononuclear cells. The Qiagen DNeasy Blood Extraction Kit was used to extract genomic DNA from the blood cell samples. Paper-wide results and their limitations: Compared with the roughly 720-donor mean, donors in an Asian-associated ancestry cluster had fewer N-insertions in productive TCRs, according to a later genetic analysis. A total of fewer than 200 TCR beta chains were listed by the study as associated with cytomegalovirus. In an earlier analysis of 450 to 750 of the donors, most TCR beta V segments appeared in productive rearrangements about 87% or about 30% of the time, broadly matching IMGT annotations. Only TCR beta chains were sequenced in this cohort, and the absence of alpha or paired-chain data limited detectable features. Some IMGT-functional V segments, including TRBV6-2 and TRBV6-3, could not be told apart with the 87-base-pair reads, so those segments were excluded. A later genetic analysis associated a missense DCLRE1C variant with V-gene and J-gene trimming of TCR beta chains, and an independent cohort replicated the association. In a later analysis, several top co-occurrence clusters were reported to appear linked to parvovirus B19, influenza, CMV and Epstein-Barr virus. According to a later analysis, TCR association rates differed among HLA loci, with DRB1 alleles showing the most associated TCRs and HLA-C alleles showing the fewest. While some public TCRs were present in many individuals, most TCR sequences turned up only very rarely across donors. Cytomegalovirus status was reported to be diagnosed by the classifier with high specificity and sensitivity in both the original and validation cohorts. Strong co-occurrence of HLA alleles, especially DR and DQ, made assigning TCR associations to individual alleles difficult. In a later analysis, 16,951 TCR beta sequences were associated with specific HLA alleles at a false discovery rate of 0.05. Most CMV-associated TCR beta chains appeared to be HLA-restricted in a later analysis, and the HLA associations seemed to be driven largely by CMV exposure. According to the authors, the approach could potentially be generalized to other disease states and immunological phenotypes. A cluster of highly shared sequence variants was judged likely to be a technical artifact of the sequencing pipeline. The only immune exposure information available for the cohort was CMV serostatus. Over 15 rarely observed V segments, including chromosome 9 orphons, were excluded from the earlier analysis of some 590 of the donors because counts were too low. Roughly uniform sequencing depth across donors was assumed in presence/absence analyses, although this assumption may not hold. Linkage disequilibrium might explain the correlated functional status among segregating V segments, but an unknown experimental factor could not be excluded. A few of the identified cytomegalovirus-associated TCR beta chains were confirmed in vitro to be specific for cytomegalovirus antigens. A further reported finding was that TCR beta sequences accurately predicted the HLA-A and HLA-B alleles for most subjects in the first cohort. A later analysis found that HLA-associated TCR beta chains were more clonally expanded and had lower generation probabilities than equally common non-associated chains. Because HLA typing was unavailable for some donors at each locus, only the typed subset was used in association tests.

Receptors were amplified or captured by the immunoSEQ multiplex PCR assay. For the multiplex PCR, a mixture combining 60 forward primers for TCR Vbeta segments and 13 reverse primers for TCR Jbeta segments was used. The CDR3 region of rearranged TCR beta genes was amplified from genomic DNA by a multiplex PCR assay. The Illumina HiSeq System was used to sequence the amplified TCR beta libraries as 87-base-pair reads. As for how the authors treated the data: Across the 500 to 700 repertoires, a later analysis counted some 81 million unique TCR beta chains, approximately 12 million of which were shared by at least two donors. Raw reads were error-corrected and collapsed into unique sequences by a nearest-neighbor algorithm in which closely related sequences were merged to remove PCR and sequencing errors. CDR3 sequences were aligned to IMGT reference sequences to assign V, D and J gene segments. For a sequence to be retained, a match of at least six nucleotides to both a V gene segment and a J gene segment was required. Rearrangements were classified as productive when the CDR3 lacked stop codons and remained in frame with V and J, and all other rearrangements were classified as non-productive. CDR3 was defined according to IMGT convention as the region running from the second conserved V-encoded cysteine to the conserved J-encoded phenylalanine. Sequences without an unambiguous match to a single V gene segment were excluded from the earlier analysis of a few hundred of the donors. An earlier analysis of fewer than 650 of the donors classified V segments as functional when productive rearrangements were above 56.7% and as segregating when the standard deviation between donors was above 5%. A statistical classification framework was developed to diagnose cytomegalovirus status using the catalog of TCR beta chain sequences. A later analysis assigned V and J genes by comparing TCR nucleotide sequences with IMGT/GENE-DB human TR gene sequences. A later analysis assigned CDR3 sequences and most-parsimonious VDJ recombination scenarios with the TCRdist pipeline. In a later analysis, every TCR beta chain was defined by the combination of its CDR3 amino acid sequence and its V-gene family, and reads without a unique V-gene family were dropped. A later analysis removed 592 highly shared, low-generation-probability nucleotide sequences to deal with suspected cross-contamination and a sequencing artifact. For each public chain, a later analysis derived a clonal expansion index from normalized ranks of inferred template counts within each repertoire. Generation probabilities in a later analysis came from a VDJ recombination model fitted to out-of-frame rearrangements, and those results were checked against IGoR. Hypergeometric tests were used in a later analysis to score TCR-TCR, TCR-HLA and TCR-CMV co-occurrence, with a repertoire-size bias correction applied to the TCR pairs. False discovery rates were estimated in a later analysis by permuting HLA or CMV assignments 20 times. In a later analysis, co-occurring TCRs were grouped using DBSCAN, with TCRdist sequence similarity added in when clustering inside HLA-allele-positive subsets. For co-occurrence clustering, repertoires with fewer than 30,000 or more than 120,000 public chains were excluded, along with a handful of repertoires with anomalous nucleotide sharing. What TCRdb holds here is the immuneACCESS table cut down to in-frame rearrangements. Part of the clones is not present; checked against another copy, under half of the missing clones reflect an unresolved V gene, and the others are unexplained. Clonal size and the V and J genes are those of that table, whereas D and trimming came from the DNA. The sample contains roughly 160,000 clones, roughly 79% of them found a single time. The biggest ten clones account for approximately 1.2% of the sample.

As for this clone: Its antigen is still unknown. Base qualities were left out, and no much larger clone turns up one base away.

The sequenced sample consisted of PBMCs. The TCR comes from a man aged 30 to 39 in good health and CMV-seronegative. The chain links TRBV4-2 with TRBJ2-3, with TRBD2 matching 8 junction bases. The sequenced DNA is TGTGCCAGCAGCCAAAGTAGCGGGGAGCGTGGAGATACGCAGTATTTT. Its translation is CASSQSSGERGDTQYF.